This TCR beta chain appears in the sequencing data of a study of CD8 T cells in ankylosing spondylitis. TCRdb re-derived calls from the 5' RACE reads in MiXCR, one entry per CDR3 protein. The sample includes about 270,000 distinct CDR3 sequences, more than 25% of them seen just once. The source is a male donor with ankylosing spondylitis or in good health (not recorded which). Sequenced input: blood, either unsorted or a sorted T cell fraction (not recorded which).

Written as DNA, the CDR3 is TGCGCCAGCAGCCTGGGACGGTACTCTGGGGCCAACGTCCTGACTTTC. This sequence encodes CASSLGRYSGANVLTF. The chain has TRBV5-1 and TRBJ2-6; the D gene could be TRBD1 or TRBD2 (5 bases each). Germline V gene sequence: CDR1 SGHRS, CDR2 YFSETQ. This CDR3 region has 16 residues. V was cut by 4 bases and J by 0 bases, with 11 bases left in between.